Shown below are 19 T cell receptor beta chains from a single sample sequenced in a study of Graves' ophthalmopathy and Graves' hyperthyroidism. Amplification targeted the TCR beta CDR3 regions, with RNA transcripts as the source material. HTBI primers were used in a first-round RT-PCR, which preceded a second-round multiplex PCR. TCRdb reprocessed the multiplex PCR reads with MiXCR, giving one entry per CDR3 protein. The data contain over a million distinct CDR3 sequences, about two fifths of them seen just once; the ten biggest clones take up 11%. Sequencing input: peripheral blood or thyroid tissue (not recorded which). The source of these receptors is an adult man with Graves' hyperthyroidism.

This clonotype was detected ten times or more. V and J are TRBV4-1 and TRBJ1-1; no clear D gene. The CDR3 is 15 amino acids. V lost 4 bases, J lost 1 base, and 13 bases lay in between. Germline lookup yields CDR1 MGHRA and CDR2 YSYEKL. CDR3 sequence (DNA): TGCGCCAGCAGCCTCGAGTACCCGGCGAACACTGAAGCTTTCTTT. Amino acids: CASSLEYPANTEAFF.

There are many counts of this clonotype. The V call is TRBV24-1, the J call TRBJ2-6; either TRBD1 or TRBD2 may supply D (5 bases each). Germline values: CDR1 KGHDR, CDR2 SFDVKD. This CDR3 is built from 20 residues. Trimming removed 2 bases at V and 0 bases at J, with 19 bases between. The CDR3 region has the DNA TGTGCCACCAGTGATTCGCCAGGGACGGTGGGCAACTCTGGGGCCAACGTCCTGACTTTC. This gives the protein CATSDSPGTVGNSGANVLTF.

CDR3 bases: TGTGCCAGCAGTGCCCGGGACAGGGGAGATGAAAAACTGTTTTTT. Translated, it gives CASSARDRGDEKLFF. V gene TRBV25-1 combines with J gene TRBJ1-4; 10 bases fit TRBD1. The junction had 5 bases not matched to a gene; V was cut back by 4 bases and J by 6 bases. The CDR3 runs 15 residues. CDR1 and CDR2 from the germline V gene are MGHDK and SYGVNS. The variable domain in full, completed from reference TRBV25-1 and TRBJ1-4, reads EADIYQTPRYLVIGTGKKITLECSQTMGHDKMYWYQQDPGMELHLIHYSYGVNSTEKGDLSSESTVSRIRTEHFPLTLESARPSHTSQYLCASSARDRGDEKLFFGSGTQLSVL.

Points on this clonotype: A much larger clone lies one base from this, so it may be a read error. This chain links TRBV20-1 with TRBJ1-6; 7 nucleotides agree with TRBD1. V shed 7 bases and J 3 bases; nucleotides not matched to a gene: 15. The CDR3 covers 17 residues. Germline values: CDR1 DFQATT, CDR2 SNEGSKA (reference sequence). CDR3 in amino acids: CSGLSAGGGFYNSPLHF. CDR3 coding DNA: TGCAGTGGTTTGAGCGCAGGGGGGGGCTTCTATAATTCACCCCTCCACTTT.

This clonotype has more than one count but fewer than ten. V is TRBV5-5 and J is TRBJ2-3; D gene ambiguous. The CDR3 runs to 12 residues. In germline, CDR1 is SGHKS, CDR2 YYEKEE (reference sequence). V shed 1 base and J shed 5 bases, with 5 bases lying between them. CDR3 loop: CASSLPGDTQYF. The CDR3 DNA follows: TGTGCCAGCAGCTTGCCAGGAGATACGCAGTATTTT.

V usage is TRBV15 and J usage is TRBJ2-5; the D gene is possibly TRBD2 (5 bases). Germline-derived CDR1 and CDR2 are LNHNV and YYDKDF (reference sequence). The V gene lost 3 bases and the J gene lost 3 bases, with 11 bases spanning the gap. The CDR3 length is 14 residues. CDR3 DNA sequence: TGTGCCACCAGCAGCTTAGGACTGGAAGAGACCCAGTACTTC. Protein product: CATSSLGLEETQYF.

This clonotype was seen more than once but under ten times. The chain employs TRBV6-2 or TRBV6-3 and TRBJ1-1; maybe TRBD1 (5 bases). This CDR3 spans 15 amino acids. V lost 2 bases, J lost 1 base, and 11 bases lay in between. Germline V gives CDR1 MNHEY, CDR2 SVGEGT. CDR3 in amino acids: CASSYKLQGNTEAFF. CDR3 nucleotides: TGTGCCAGCAGTTACAAACTTCAGGGGAACACTGAAGCTTTCTTT.

This clonotype was recorded at least ten times. The chain employs TRBV14 and TRBJ1-3; no firm D call. CDR3 length: 16 amino acids. CDR1 and CDR2 from the germline V gene are SGHDN and FVKESK. V dropped 2 bases and J dropped 4 bases, with 15 bases sitting between them. CDR3 amino acids: CASSQLSSAQGNTIYF. The DNA of the CDR3 is TGTGCCAGCAGCCAATTGTCGTCAGCGCAAGGAAACACCATATATTTT.

This clonotype was found many times. The rearrangement uses TRBV7-3 and TRBJ2-7; D gene unclear. The CDR3 has 13 residues. V gave up 5 bases and J gave up 3 bases, with 11 bases separating them. Germline CDR1 is SGHTA and CDR2 is FQGTGA. CDR3 DNA sequence: TGTGCCAGCAGCGGCTCCCCAGGCTACGAGCAGTACTTC. Translated, it gives CASSGSPGYEQYF.

At least ten counts were recorded for this clonotype. The gene calls are TRBV7-9 and TRBJ1-4, with TRBD1 matching over 10 bases. The CDR3 has 14 amino acids. J lost 7 bases, V lost 7 bases, and 6 bases had no gene match. Germline CDR1 SEHNR, CDR2 FQNEAQ (reference sequence). The CDR3 DNA is TGTGCCAGCAACCCGGGACAGGGGCGTGAAAAACTGTTTTTT. The encoded protein is CASNPGQGREKLFF.

The rearrangement links TRBV12-3 or TRBV12-4 to TRBJ1-5, with TRBD1 matching over 10 bases. The CDR3 contains 15 residues. J was trimmed by 6 bases and V by 6 bases; bases with no gene match: 8. CDR3 residues: CASRSDRGVGQPQHF. CDR3 bases: TGTGCCAGCAGATCGGACAGGGGGGTAGGTCAGCCCCAGCATTTT.

The chain combines TRBV12-3 or TRBV12-4 with TRBJ1-2; D is possibly TRBD1 (5 bases). This CDR3 has 13 residues. Trimming left V 5 bases short and J 6 bases short, with 13 bases between. The CDR3 here is CASSPRQKNGYTF. CDR3 coding DNA: TGTGCCAGCAGTCCCCGACAGAAGAATGGCTACACCTTC.

The chain links TRBV6-5 to TRBJ1-2; maybe TRBD1 (6 bases). V was clipped by 6 bases and J by 7 bases, with 15 bases between them. CDR1 is MNHEY and CDR2 is SVGAGI in the germline V gene. This CDR3 region has 13 residues. The CDR3 loop is CASSKTGTLGYTF. The CDR3 coding sequence is TGTGCCAGCAGCAAAACAGGGACGCTTGGCTACACCTTC.

This chain connects TRBV13 to TRBJ1-2, with TRBD1 matching 9 bases. The CDR3 totals 17 residues. J lost 4 bases, V lost 6 bases, and 15 bases had no gene match. The V gene's germline CDR1 is PRHDT and CDR2 FYEKMQ (reference sequence). DNA of the CDR3: TGTGCCAGCAGACACAGGGACAGGGCGGAGGACTTCTATGGCTACACCTTC. Its translation is CASRHRDRAEDFYGYTF.

Concerning this clonotype itself: Compared with germline, one end of the junction differs, possibly owing to a read error. The chain combines TRBV5-1 with TRBJ1-1; 7 bases agree with TRBD1. This CDR3 has 16 amino acids. Germline CDR1 is SGHRS and CDR2 is YFSETQ. The DNA of the CDR3 is TGCACCAGCAGCCCCTTGAGGGGGACAGTTAACACTGAAGCTTTCTTT. Its translation is CTSSPLRGTVNTEAFF. Full variable domain (remainder filled in from reference TRBV5-1 and TRBJ1-1): KAGVTQTPRYLIKTRGQQVTLSCSPISGHRSVSWYQQTPGQGLQFLFEYFSETQRNKGNFPGRFSGRQFSNSRSEMNVSTLELGDSALYLCTSSPLRGTVNTEAFFGQGTRLTVV.

This chain uses TRBV19 with TRBJ2-2; the match to TRBD1 covers 7 bases. The CDR3 is made up of 14 amino acids. The germline V gene encodes CDR1 LNHDA and CDR2 SQIVND (reference sequence). The V gene end was trimmed by 4 bases and the J gene end by 5 bases; junction bases not matched to a gene: 4. CDR3 residues: CASSTRTGTGELFF. In nucleotides, the CDR3 is TGTGCCAGTAGTACAAGGACAGGTACCGGGGAGCTGTTTTTT.

This clonotype was counted many times. The genes are TRBV5-6 and TRBJ1-1, with 10 bases matching TRBD1. From germline, CDR1 is SGHDT and CDR2 YYEEEE. The CDR3 loop spans 12 amino acids. V lost 0 bases and J lost 10; bases outside the gene matches: 0. The CDR3 sequence: CASSLGTGGAFF. DNA of the CDR3: TGTGCCAGCAGCTTGGGGACAGGGGGAGCTTTCTTT.

This clonotype was seen only a few times. This sequence joins TRBV12-3 or TRBV12-4 and TRBJ2-7; D might be TRBD2 (5 bases). V was clipped by 3 bases and J by 1 base, with 13 bases between them. The CDR3 consists of 15 residues. For the CDR3, the DNA is TGTGCCAGCAGTTTTCGTGGGAGTGGGTCCTACGAGCAGTACTTC. Translation gives CASSFRGSGSYEQYF.

Only a few counts were recorded for this clonotype. A much larger clone sits a single nucleotide away, making a read error possible. The chain recombines TRBV29-1 with TRBJ1-2; 9 nucleotides match TRBD1. This CDR3 is built from 13 residues. Germline V gene lookup returns CDR1 SQVTM and CDR2 ANQGSEA. The ends lost 8 bases at V and 4 bases at J; junction bases unmatched: 8. This chain's CDR3 is CSIRDRELYGYTF. Here the CDR3 DNA reads TGCAGCATTCGGGACAGGGAGCTCTATGGCTACACCTTC. Variable domain in full (rest from reference TRBV29-1 and TRBJ1-2): SAVISQKPSRDICQRGTSLTIQCQVDSQVTMMFWYRQQPGQSLTLIATANQGSEATYESGFVIDKFPISRPNLTFSTLTVSNMSPEDSSIYLCSIRDRELYGYTFGSGTRLTVV.